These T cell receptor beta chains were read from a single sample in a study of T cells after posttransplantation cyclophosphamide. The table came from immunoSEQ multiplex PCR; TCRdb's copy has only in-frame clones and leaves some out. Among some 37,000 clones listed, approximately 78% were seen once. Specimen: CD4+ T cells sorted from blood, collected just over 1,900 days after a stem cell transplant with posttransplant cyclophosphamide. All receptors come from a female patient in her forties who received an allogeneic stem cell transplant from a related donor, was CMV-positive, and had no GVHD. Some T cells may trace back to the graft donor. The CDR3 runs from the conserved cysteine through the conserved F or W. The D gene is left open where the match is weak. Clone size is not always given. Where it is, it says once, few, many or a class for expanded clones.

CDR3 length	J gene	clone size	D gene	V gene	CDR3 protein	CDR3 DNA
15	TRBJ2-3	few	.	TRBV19	CASSMGPSSTDTQYF	TGTGCCAGTAGTATGGGCCCCTCTAGCACAGATACGCAGTATTTT
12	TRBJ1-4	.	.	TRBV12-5	CASGLVGGGPTF	TGTGCTAGTGGTTTGGTGGGCGGGGGACCTACATTT
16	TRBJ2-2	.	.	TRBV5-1	CASSSSGTHTGGELFF	TGCGCCAGCAGCTCGTCCGGGACTCATACTGGCGGGGAGCTGTTTTTT
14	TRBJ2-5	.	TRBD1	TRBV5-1	CASSRTGNQETQYF	TGCGCCAGCAGTCGGACAGGGAACCAAGAGACCCAGTACTTC
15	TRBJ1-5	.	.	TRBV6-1	CASRPPQGINQPQHF	TGTGCCAGCAGGCCCCCTCAGGGGATCAATCAGCCCCAGCATTTT
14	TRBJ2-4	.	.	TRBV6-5	CASTQGGRLNIQYF	TGTGCCAGCACTCAAGGAGGGAGGCTAAACATTCAGTACTTC
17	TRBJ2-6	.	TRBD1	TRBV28	CASSARTGISGANVLTF	TGTGCCAGCAGTGCCCGGACAGGCATCTCTGGGGCCAACGTCCTGACTTTC
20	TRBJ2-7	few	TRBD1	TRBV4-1	CASSQVGRPWGKTGTYEQYF	TGCGCCAGCAGCCAAGTCGGTCGGCCCTGGGGGAAGACAGGGACCTACGAGCAGTACTTC
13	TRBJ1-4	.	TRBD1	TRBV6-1	CATYRGANEKLFF	TGTGCCACCTACAGGGGCGCTAATGAAAAACTGTTTTTT
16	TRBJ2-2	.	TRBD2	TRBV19	CASSLRTSGAPGELFF	TGTGCCAGTAGTCTACGGACTAGCGGGGCCCCCGGGGAGCTGTTTTTT
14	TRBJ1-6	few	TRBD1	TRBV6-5	CASSSRDSNSPLHF	TGTGCCAGCAGTTCCAGGGACAGTAATTCACCCCTCCACTTT
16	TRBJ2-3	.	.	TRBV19	CASSVTGSLGGDTQYF	TGTGCCAGTAGTGTTACCGGGTCCCTGGGGGGAGATACGCAGTATTTT
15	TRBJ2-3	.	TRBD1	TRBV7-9	CASSLRGGATDTQYF	TGTGCCAGCAGCTTGAGAGGGGGCGCGACAGATACGCAGTATTTT
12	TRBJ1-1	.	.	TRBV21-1	CASSKVQTEAFF	TGTGCCAGCAGCAAAGTCCAGACTGAAGCTTTCTTT
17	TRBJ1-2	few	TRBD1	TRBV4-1	CASSQAAPGQGNYGYTF	TGCGCCAGCAGCCAAGCGGCCCCGGGACAGGGGAACTATGGCTACACCTTC
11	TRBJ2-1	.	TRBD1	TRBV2	CASSRVGQGFF	TGTGCCAGCAGCCGAGTGGGACAGGGTTTCTTC
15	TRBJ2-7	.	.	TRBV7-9	CASSQTGHFSYEQYF	TGTGCCAGCAGTCAAACAGGACACTTCTCCTACGAGCAGTACTTC
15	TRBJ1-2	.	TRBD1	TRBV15	CATSRDRVGYYGYTF	TGTGCCACCAGCAGGGACAGGGTGGGTTACTATGGCTACACCTTC
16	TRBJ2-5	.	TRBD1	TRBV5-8	CASSLGVRDSQETQYF	TGTGCCAGCAGCTTGGGGGTCCGGGACAGCCAAGAGACCCAGTACTTC
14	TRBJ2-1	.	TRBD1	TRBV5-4	CASSSGQGRSEQFF	TGTGCCAGCAGCTCTGGACAGGGACGAAGTGAGCAGTTCTTC
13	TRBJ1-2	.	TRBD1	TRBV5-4	CASSLTGVGGYTF	TGTGCCAGCAGCCTGACAGGGGTTGGTGGCTACACCTTC
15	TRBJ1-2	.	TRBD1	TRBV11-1	CASSPWAGGNYGYTF	TGTGCCAGCAGCCCATGGGCAGGGGGCAACTATGGCTACACCTTC
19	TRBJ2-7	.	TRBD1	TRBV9	CASSVGFSLLQGAAYEQYF	TGTGCCAGCAGCGTAGGATTCTCACTCCTTCAGGGGGCGGCCTACGAGCAGTACTTC
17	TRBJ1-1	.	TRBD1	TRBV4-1	CASSQPRDRDRYTEAFF	TGCGCCAGCAGCCAACCTCGGGACAGGGATCGGTACACTGAAGCTTTCTTT
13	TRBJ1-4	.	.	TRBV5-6	CASSSRFNEKLFF	TGTGCCAGCAGCTCCCGGTTTAATGAAAAACTGTTTTTT
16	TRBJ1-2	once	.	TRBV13	CASSLGLRTTNYGYTF	TGTGCCAGCAGCTTAGGCCTCCGGACTACTAACTATGGCTACACCTTC
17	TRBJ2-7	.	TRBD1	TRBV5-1	CASSLARQGRGSNEQYF	TGCGCCAGCAGCTTGGCCAGACAGGGTAGGGGATCGAACGAGCAGTACTTC
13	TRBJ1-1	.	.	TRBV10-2	CASTAEGGTEAFF	TGCGCCAGCACTGCAGAGGGCGGCACTGAAGCTTTCTTT
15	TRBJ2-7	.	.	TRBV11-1	CASSPTATVAYEQYF	TGTGCCAGCAGCCCCACGGCTACAGTTGCCTACGAGCAGTACTTC
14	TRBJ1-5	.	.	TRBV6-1	CASSVRDSNQPQHF	TGTGCCAGCAGTGTGCGGGATAGCAATCAGCCCCAGCATTTT
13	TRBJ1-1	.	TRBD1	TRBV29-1	CSVRQGVNTEAFF	TGCAGCGTCCGACAGGGGGTAAACACTGAAGCTTTCTTT
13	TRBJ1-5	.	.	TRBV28	CASSSGGNQPQHF	TGTGCCAGCAGTTCCGGGGGCAATCAGCCCCAGCATTTT
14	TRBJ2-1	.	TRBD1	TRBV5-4	CASRPGQGALEQFF	TGTGCCAGCAGACCGGGACAGGGGGCCCTTGAGCAGTTCTTC
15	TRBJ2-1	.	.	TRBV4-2	CASSQEEELYNEQFF	TGTGCCAGCAGCCAAGAGGAGGAACTCTACAATGAGCAGTTCTTC
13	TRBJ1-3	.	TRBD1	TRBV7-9	CATNRGPGNTIYF	TGTGCCACCAACAGGGGCCCTGGAAACACCATATATTTT
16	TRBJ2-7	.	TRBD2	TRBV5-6	CASSKGLAGVSYEQYF	TGTGCCAGCAGCAAGGGACTAGCGGGGGTATCCTACGAGCAGTACTTC
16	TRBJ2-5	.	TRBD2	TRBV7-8	CASSLATSGWGETQYF	TGTGCCAGCAGCTTAGCTACTAGCGGGTGGGGGGAGACCCAGTACTTC
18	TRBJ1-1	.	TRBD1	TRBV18	CASSRDRGKSYWDTEAFF	TGTGCCAGCTCACGGGACAGGGGGAAGAGTTACTGGGACACTGAAGCTTTCTTT
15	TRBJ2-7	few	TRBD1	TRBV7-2	CASSFRSTGPYEQYF	TGTGCCAGCAGCTTTCGATCGACAGGGCCCTACGAGCAGTACTTC
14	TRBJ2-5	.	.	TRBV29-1	CSVGFRMIGETQYF	TGCAGCGTTGGCTTCAGGATGATTGGGGAGACCCAGTACTTC
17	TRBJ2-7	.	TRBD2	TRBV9	CASSVDGGGLAFHEQYF	TGTGCCAGCAGCGTAGATGGGGGAGGGCTAGCTTTCCACGAGCAGTACTTC
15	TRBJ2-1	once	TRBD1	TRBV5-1	CASSLSGGDYNEQFF	TGCGCCAGCAGCTTGTCAGGGGGCGACTACAATGAGCAGTTCTTC
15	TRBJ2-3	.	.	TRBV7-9	CASSLRDFNTDTQYF	TGTGCCAGCAGCTTGCGGGACTTTAACACAGATACGCAGTATTTT
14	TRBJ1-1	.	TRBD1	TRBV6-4	CASSMTGLNTEAFF	TGTGCCAGCAGTATGACAGGGTTGAACACTGAAGCTTTCTTT
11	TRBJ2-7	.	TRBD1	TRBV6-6	CASRTTGAEYF	TGTGCCAGCAGGACCACAGGGGCGGAATACTTC
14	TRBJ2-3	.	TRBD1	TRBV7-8	CASSLNLIGRGWNF	TGTGCCAGCAGCTTAAACTTAATCGGCAGGGGGTGGAATTTT
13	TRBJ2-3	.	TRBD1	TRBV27	CASRRQGADTQYF	TGTGCCAGCAGACGGCAGGGGGCAGATACGCAGTATTTT
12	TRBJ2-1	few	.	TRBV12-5	CASGATRGEQFF	TGTGCTAGTGGTGCCACGAGAGGAGAGCAGTTCTTC
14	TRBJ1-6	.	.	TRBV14	CASSQVEVRSPLHF	TGTGCCAGCAGCCAAGTTGAGGTAAGGTCACCCCTCCACTTT
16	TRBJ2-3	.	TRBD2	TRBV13	CASSVTSGGAADTQYF	TGTGCCAGCAGCGTTACTAGCGGGGGGGCCGCAGATACGCAGTATTTT
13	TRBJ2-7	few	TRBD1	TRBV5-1	CASSSGTAYEQYF	TGCGCCAGCAGCTCCGGGACAGCTTACGAGCAGTACTTC
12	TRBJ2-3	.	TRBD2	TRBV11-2	CASSAWGGTQYF	TGTGCCAGCAGCGCTTGGGGGGGGACGCAGTATTTT
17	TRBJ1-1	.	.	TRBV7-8	CASSRPPQKSQGAEAFF	TGTGCCAGCAGCCGACCACCCCAAAAATCCCAAGGAGCTGAAGCTTTCTTT
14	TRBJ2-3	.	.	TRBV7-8	CASSLAAGAHTQYF	TGTGCCAGCAGCTTAGCGGCAGGGGCACATACGCAGTATTTT
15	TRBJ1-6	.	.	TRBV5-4	CASSLVGQPNSPLHF	TGTGCCAGCAGCTTGGTCGGACAACCCAATTCACCCCTCCACTTT